This TCR beta chain was recorded in a study of regulatory and conventional T cells in RAG deficiency. Sequenced by immunoSEQ multiplex PCR; TCRdb stores in-frame clones only, minus some. The sample has about 12,000 clones, approximately 93% seen once. Genomic DNA came from blood conventional CD4+ T cells gated CD25-low CD127-high. On this clone: Its specificity is unknown.

The study, taken as a whole, reports: Other subsets showed approximately 10-fold reductions, but Treg unique TCR beta sequences fell approximately 100-fold in these patients. Patient subsets had shorter CDR3s; Omenn Treg-Tconv overlap exceeded 85%. Shannon entropy was markedly lower and Simpson indices higher in RAG-deficient patients than control T-cell subsets.

The V gene's germline CDR1 is SQVTM and CDR2 ANQGSEA. This CDR3 is 13 amino acids long. V dropped 4 bases and J dropped 2 bases, with 11 bases sitting between them. These same data were also listed under a study on regulatory T cells. This second study notes: The primer mix had 52 TRBV and 13 TRBJ primers.

This clonotype was obtained from a human donor in good health. The sequencing sample was made of CD4+ effector T cells sorted from blood. V and J are TRBV29-1 and TRBJ1-2, with a weak D call TRBD1 (6 bases). The CDR3 DNA reads as TGCAGCGTTGGGGGGGGCCAGAACTATGGCTACACCTTC. Translated: CSVGGGQNYGYTF.